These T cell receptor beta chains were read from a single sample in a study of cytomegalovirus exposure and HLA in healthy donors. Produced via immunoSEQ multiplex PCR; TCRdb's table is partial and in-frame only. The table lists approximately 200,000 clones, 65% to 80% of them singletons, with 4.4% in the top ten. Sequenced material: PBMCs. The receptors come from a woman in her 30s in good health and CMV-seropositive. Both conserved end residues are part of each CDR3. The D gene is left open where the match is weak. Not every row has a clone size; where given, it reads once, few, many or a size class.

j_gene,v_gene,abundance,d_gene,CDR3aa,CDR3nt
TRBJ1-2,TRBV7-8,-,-,CASSLSGMKGYTF,TGTGCCAGCAGCTTATCAGGGATGAAAGGCTACACCTTC
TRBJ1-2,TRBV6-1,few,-,CASRDGGYGYTF,TGTGCCAGCAGGGACGGGGGATATGGCTACACCTTC
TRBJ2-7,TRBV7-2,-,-,CASSSVGGYEQYF,TGTGCCAGCAGCTCCGTGGGGGGCTACGAGCAGTACTTC
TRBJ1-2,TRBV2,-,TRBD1,CASSQRGQGDGYTF,TGTGCCAGCTCCCAAAGGGGCCAGGGGGATGGCTACACCTTC
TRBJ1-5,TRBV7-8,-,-,CASSLRGGLSQPQHF,TGTGCCAGCAGCCTCCGGGGGGGGTTAAGTCAGCCCCAGCATTTT
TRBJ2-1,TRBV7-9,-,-,CASSLEQNNEQFF,TGTGCCAGCAGCTTAGAACAGAACAATGAGCAGTTCTTC
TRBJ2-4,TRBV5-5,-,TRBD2,CASSPGLAGGWPKNIQYF,TGTGCCAGCAGCCCCGGACTAGCGGGGGGTTGGCCCAAAAACATTCAGTACTTC
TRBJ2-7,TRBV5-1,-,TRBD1,CASSSQQGDEQYF,TGCGCCAGCAGCTCACAGCAGGGGGACGAGCAGTACTTC
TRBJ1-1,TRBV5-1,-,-,CASQEAPGAFF,TGCGCCAGCCAAGAAGCCCCCGGAGCTTTCTTT
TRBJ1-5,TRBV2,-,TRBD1,CASSGTGTQPQHF,TGTGCCAGCAGTGGGACAGGGACTCAGCCCCAGCATTTT
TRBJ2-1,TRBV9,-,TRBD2,CASSVGGRASGRYEQFF,TGTGCCAGCAGCGTAGGTGGTAGGGCTAGCGGGAGATATGAGCAGTTCTTC
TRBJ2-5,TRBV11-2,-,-,CASSPSGETQYF,TGTGCCAGCAGCCCAAGCGGAGAGACCCAGTACTTC
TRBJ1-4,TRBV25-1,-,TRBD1,CASTDRDNEKLFF,TGTGCCAGCACCGACAGGGATAATGAAAAACTGTTTTTT
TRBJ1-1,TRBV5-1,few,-,CASSWVGDTGEAFF,TGCGCCAGCAGCTGGGTGGGGGATACAGGGGAAGCTTTCTTT
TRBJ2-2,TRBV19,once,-,CASINRGAGELFF,TGTGCCAGTATCAACCGGGGAGCCGGGGAGCTGTTTTTT
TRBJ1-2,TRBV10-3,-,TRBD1,CAISEDRGNYGYTF,TGTGCCATCAGTGAGGACAGGGGGAACTATGGCTACACCTTC
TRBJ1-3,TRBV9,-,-,CASSAHPSSGNTIYF,TGTGCCAGCAGCGCCCACCCTAGCTCTGGAAACACCATATATTTT
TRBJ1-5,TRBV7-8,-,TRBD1,CASSLRGLRNQPQHF,TGTGCCAGCAGCTTAAGGGGGCTTAGGAATCAGCCCCAGCATTTT
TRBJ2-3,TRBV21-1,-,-,CASSSRDSKITDTQYF,TGTGCCAGCAGCAGCCGGGATTCCAAGATCACAGATACGCAGTATTTT
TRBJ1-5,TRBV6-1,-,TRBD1,CASSERRQGPGNQPQHF,TGTGCCAGCAGTGAAAGAAGACAGGGGCCTGGCAATCAGCCCCAGCATTTT
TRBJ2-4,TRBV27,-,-,CASKEGAYDYIQYF,TGTGCCAGCAAGGAGGGGGCGTATGACTACATTCAGTACTTC
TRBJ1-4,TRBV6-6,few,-,CASSYWGDHEKLFF,TGTGCCAGCAGTTACTGGGGGGATCACGAAAAACTGTTTTTT
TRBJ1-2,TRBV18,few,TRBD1,CASSTGTESWWGYTF,TGTGCCAGCTCTACCGGGACAGAGAGCTGGTGGGGCTACACCTTC
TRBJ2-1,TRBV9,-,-,CASSVRTSHPADEQFF,TGTGCCAGCAGCGTAAGGACAAGCCACCCGGCGGATGAGCAGTTCTTC
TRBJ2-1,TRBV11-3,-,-,CASSLDRFSREEFF,TGTGCCAGCAGCTTAGATAGGTTTTCGAGGGAAGAGTTCTTC
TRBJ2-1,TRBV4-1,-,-,CASSQGGGHNEQFF,TGCGCCAGCAGCCAAGGAGGGGGTCACAATGAGCAGTTCTTC
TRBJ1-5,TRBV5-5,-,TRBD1,CASSRDRGLFQPQHF,TGTGCCAGCAGCCGGGACAGGGGATTATTTCAGCCCCAGCATTTT
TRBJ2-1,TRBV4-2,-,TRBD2,CASSQPAGGPGGVF,TGTGCCAGCAGCCAACCAGCGGGAGGGCCCGGTGGGGTCTTC
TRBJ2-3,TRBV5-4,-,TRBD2,CASSLSGGVIDTQYF,TGTGCCAGCAGCTTGAGCGGGGGGGTTATAGATACGCAGTATTTT
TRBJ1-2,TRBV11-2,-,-,CASSSLRGGSNGYTF,TGTGCCAGCAGCTCTCTACGTGGAGGGTCTAATGGCTACACCTTC
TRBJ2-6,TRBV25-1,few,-,CASTHREGRAGANVLTF,TGTGCCAGCACCCACCGTGAAGGCAGGGCTGGGGCCAACGTCCTGACTTTC
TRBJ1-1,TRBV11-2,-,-,CASSPYGRATEAFF,TGTGCCAGCAGCCCATATGGGAGGGCCACTGAAGCTTTCTTT
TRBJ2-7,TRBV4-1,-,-,CASSQDSRVINLEQYF,TGCGCCAGCAGCCAAGATAGCAGGGTAATTAATCTCGAGCAGTACTTC
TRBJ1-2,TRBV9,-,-,CASRGTTGNYGYTF,TGTGCCAGCAGAGGAACGACAGGAAACTATGGCTACACCTTC
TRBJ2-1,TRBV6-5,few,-,CASSPDSSSGQFF,TGTGCCAGCAGCCCCGACTCGAGTTCTGGGCAGTTCTTC
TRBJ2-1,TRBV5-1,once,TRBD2,CASSELAGFSSYNEQFF,TGCGCCAGCAGCGAACTAGCGGGGTTTAGCTCCTACAATGAGCAGTTCTTC
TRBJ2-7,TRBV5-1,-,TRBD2,CASSLSAGVVSYEQYF,TGCGCCAGCAGCTTGTCGGCGGGAGTTGTCTCCTACGAGCAGTACTTC
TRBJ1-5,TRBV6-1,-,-,CAILRQPDQPQHF,TGTGCCATCCTTAGACAGCCCGATCAGCCCCAGCATTTT
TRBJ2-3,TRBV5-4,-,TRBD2,CASSFGQPGGTQYF,TGTGCCAGCAGCTTTGGGCAGCCGGGAGGTACGCAGTATTTT
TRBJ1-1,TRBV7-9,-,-,CSSSSDGQSPFFF,TGTTCCAGCAGCTCGGACGGACAGTCCCCGTTTTTCTTT
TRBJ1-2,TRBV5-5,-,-,CASSSSNYGYTF,TGTGCCAGCAGCTCTAGTAACTATGGCTACACCTTC
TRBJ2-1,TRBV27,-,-,CASSPQGIQDNEQFF,TGTGCCAGCAGTCCTCAGGGGATTCAAGACAATGAGCAGTTCTTC
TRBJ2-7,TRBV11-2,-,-,CASSLEAGLDHEQYF,TGTGCCAGCAGCTTAGAGGCAGGCTTAGACCACGAGCAGTACTTC
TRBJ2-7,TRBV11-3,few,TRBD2,CASSVAGGGEQYF,TGTGCCAGCAGTGTAGCGGGGGGGGGCGAGCAGTACTTC
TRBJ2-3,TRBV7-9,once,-,CASSLDGGGPDTQYF,TGTGCCAGCAGCTTAGATGGGGGGGGCCCAGATACGCAGTATTTT
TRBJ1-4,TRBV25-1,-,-,CASSSNSGEKLFF,TGTGCCAGCAGTAGCAACAGTGGTGAAAAACTGTTTTTT
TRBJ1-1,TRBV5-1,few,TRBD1,CASSIMGQGSSGEAFF,TGCGCCAGCAGCATAATGGGACAGGGCTCATCGGGTGAAGCTTTCTTT
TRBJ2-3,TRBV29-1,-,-,CSVEYGGTDTQYF,TGCAGCGTTGAATACGGGGGCACAGATACGCAGTATTTT
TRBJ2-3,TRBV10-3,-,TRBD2,CATRTSGSPDTQYF,TGTGCCACGAGGACTAGCGGGAGTCCAGATACGCAGTATTTT
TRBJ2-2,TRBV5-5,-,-,CASSLDRGTVTGELFF,TGTGCCAGCAGCTTGGATCGGGGGACGGTGACTGGGGAGCTGTTTTTT
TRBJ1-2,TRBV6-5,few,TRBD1,CASSSLTGRGGYTF,TGTGCCAGCAGCTCCTTGACAGGGCGCGGTGGCTACACCTTC
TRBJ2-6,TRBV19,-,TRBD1,CASSKGTGAGANVLTF,TGTGCCAGTTCTAAGGGGACAGGGGCTGGGGCCAACGTCCTGACTTTC
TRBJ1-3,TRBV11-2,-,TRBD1,CASSISRGGAGNTIYF,TGTGCCAGCAGCATATCCCGAGGGGGCGCAGGAAACACCATATATTTT
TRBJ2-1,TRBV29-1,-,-,CSVEGDSNEQFF,TGCAGCGTTGAAGGCGACTCGAATGAGCAGTTCTTC
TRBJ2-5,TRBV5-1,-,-,CASSLGGPETQYF,TGCGCCAGCAGCTTGGGGGGGCCAGAGACCCAGTACTTC